The rows below give T cell receptor beta chains drawn from one sample of a study of blood T cell repertoires in COVID-19. Using immunoSEQ multiplex PCR, the repertoire was profiled, and TCRdb retains in-frame clones only, with some absent. This table holds approximately 120,000 clones, about three quarters found once. Sample: peripheral blood. All receptors come from a human donor in a cohort sampled during active or convalescent COVID-19. Each CDR3 is given with its conserved first and last residue. A D gene is named only where the DNA matches it firmly.

d_gene,j_gene,v_gene,CDR3aa
-,TRBJ1-1,TRBV6-2/TRBV6-3,CASSSQGNTEAFF
TRBD1,TRBJ1-2,TRBV4-1,CASRDRVDYGYTF
-,TRBJ2-2,TRBV5-1,CASTPSPGYAGELFF
-,TRBJ2-7,TRBV19,CASSPPGRLGEQYF
TRBD2,TRBJ2-3,TRBV5-1,CASSQTSGSADTQYF
TRBD2,TRBJ2-1,TRBV24-1,CATSDSAGVSYNEQFF
-,TRBJ2-1,TRBV29-1,CSVDRPSYNEQFF
TRBD1,TRBJ2-7,TRBV6-5,CASRTGGAKPNEQYF
-,TRBJ1-2,TRBV5-4,CASSLLGEANYGYTF
-,TRBJ2-7,TRBV2,CASSFRTTSSYEQYF
-,TRBJ2-3,TRBV4-1,CASSLTSGWASTDTQYF
TRBD1,TRBJ2-1,TRBV4-3,CASSQDWGQYNEQFF
TRBD1,TRBJ2-7,TRBV28,CASNWGTETYEQYF
TRBD2,TRBJ2-3,TRBV7-3,CASSPTSGVPDTQYF
-,TRBJ1-4,TRBV6-5,CASSTLDSKLFF
-,TRBJ1-1,TRBV5-5,CASSHARGNTEAFF
TRBD2,TRBJ2-1,TRBV6-2/TRBV6-3,CASSYLAGNDEQFF
TRBD1,TRBJ1-5,TRBV6-5,CASRPTGGNQPQHF
TRBD1,TRBJ1-3,TRBV19,CASSATGGGGNTIYF
-,TRBJ1-2,TRBV19,CASSTTRGRDYGYTF
TRBD1,TRBJ2-3,TRBV4-1,CASSQGTGSTDTQYF
-,TRBJ2-7,TRBV10-1,CATLTGWCRPHYREQYF
-,TRBJ2-1,TRBV14,CASSQSLPNEQFF
-,TRBJ1-1,TRBV12-3/TRBV12-4,CASSRLGGIEAFF
-,TRBJ2-7,TRBV5-4,CASSIGQGRTYEQYF
TRBD2,TRBJ2-5,TRBV18,CASSPASGGGLTQYF
TRBD1,TRBJ2-1,TRBV6-6,CASSYGVGTGRDEQFF
-,TRBJ2-6,TRBV2,CASGRTGANVLTF
-,TRBJ1-2,TRBV3-1/TRBV3-2,CASSQRYRSYGYTF
TRBD1,TRBJ2-1,TRBV4-1,CASSQEGDRGSEQFF
TRBD1,TRBJ2-2,TRBV19,CASSTTGGTGELFF
-,TRBJ1-6,TRBV6-5,CASSYAASSYNSPLHF
TRBD1,TRBJ2-7,TRBV7-2,CASSLEGQGSYEQYF
TRBD1,TRBJ1-5,TRBV4-3,CASSQADRGNQPQHF
TRBD1,TRBJ1-3,TRBV7-2,CASSLGTGGGRNTIYF
-,TRBJ1-2,TRBV29-1,CSVGIQGGVGYTF
-,TRBJ2-3,TRBV5-1,CASRHRDGYTDTQYF
-,TRBJ2-1,TRBV27,CASTPAGAEQFF
-,TRBJ2-5,TRBV20-1,CSGQHQETQYF
-,TRBJ2-1,TRBV6-6,CASSYHVTGTLNEQFF
TRBD2,TRBJ2-1,TRBV24-1,CATSDSSTSGHEQFF
-,TRBJ2-5,TRBV20-1,CSGLIQETQYF
-,TRBJ1-1,TRBV30,CAWREYRGMNTEAFF
TRBD1,TRBJ1-2,TRBV3-1/TRBV3-2,CASSPWRGQSYGYTF
-,TRBJ1-2,TRBV4-1,CASSQDDQNPGNYGYTF
TRBD1,TRBJ1-2,TRBV29-1,CSVEGTGGDGYTF
-,TRBJ2-7,TRBV6-6,CASSYGAQGSEQYF
-,TRBJ2-1,TRBV27,CASAQILTGNEQFF
-,TRBJ2-7,TRBV6-6,CASSLRTPPEQYF